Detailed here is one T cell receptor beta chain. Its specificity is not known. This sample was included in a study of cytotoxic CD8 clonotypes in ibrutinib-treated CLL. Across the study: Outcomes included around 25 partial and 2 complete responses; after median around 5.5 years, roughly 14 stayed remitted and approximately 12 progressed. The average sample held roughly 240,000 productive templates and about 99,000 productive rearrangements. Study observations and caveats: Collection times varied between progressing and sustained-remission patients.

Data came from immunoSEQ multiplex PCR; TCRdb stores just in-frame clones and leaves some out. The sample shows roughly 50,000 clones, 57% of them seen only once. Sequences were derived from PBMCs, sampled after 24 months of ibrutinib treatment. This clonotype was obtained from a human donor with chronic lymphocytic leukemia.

The CDR3 DNA follows: TGCGCCAGCAGCCCGGACAGGCCCAATCAGCCCCAGCATTTT. Protein product: CASSPDRPNQPQHF. The rearrangement links TRBV5-1 to TRBJ1-5; 7 positions match TRBD1. There are 14 residues in the CDR3. With 4 bases clipped from V and 3 bases from J, the junction kept 4 bases outside the gene matches. The germline gives CDR1 SGHRS, CDR2 YFSETQ.